This TCR beta chain stems from a study of blood T cells in healthy people across ages. To note about this clonotype: Possible read error: a much larger clone is one base away.

The authors ran a second PCR of roughly 6 to 12 cycles using a sample-barcoded 5' primer and a J-beta primer mix. TCRdb reprocessed the 5' RACE reads via MiXCR and lists one record per CDR3 protein. The repertoire consists of over 1,300,000 distinct CDR3 sequences, with approximately 63% occurring once and the leading ten covering roughly 7%. A minimum of 6 million PBMCs was isolated per sample. Trimming at V came to 7 bases and at J to 7 bases, leaving 14 bases not matched to a gene. This CDR3 is 17 amino acids long. Sequencing was performed on blood. This clonotype was sampled from a man aged 18-30 years in good health. V gene TRBV12-3 or TRBV12-4 combines with J gene TRBJ2-7, with TRBD2 matching over 15 bases. The CDR3 sequence is CASKASTGTSGRNEQYF. As DNA, the CDR3 is TGTGCCAGCAAGGCCTCAACCGGGACTAGCGGGAGGAATGAGCAGTACTTC.